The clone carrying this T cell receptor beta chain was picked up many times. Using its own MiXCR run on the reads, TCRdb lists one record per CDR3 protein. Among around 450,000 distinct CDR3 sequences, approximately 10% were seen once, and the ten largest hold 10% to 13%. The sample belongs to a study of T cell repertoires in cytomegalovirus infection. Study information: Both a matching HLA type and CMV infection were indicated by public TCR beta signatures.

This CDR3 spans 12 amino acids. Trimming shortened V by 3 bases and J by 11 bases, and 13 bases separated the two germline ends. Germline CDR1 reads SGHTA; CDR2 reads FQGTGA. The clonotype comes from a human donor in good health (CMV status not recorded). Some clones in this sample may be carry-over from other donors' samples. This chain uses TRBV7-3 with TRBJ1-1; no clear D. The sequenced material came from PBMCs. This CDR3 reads CASSFVGGVAFF. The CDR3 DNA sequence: TGTGCCAGCAGCTTTGTAGGCGGTGTCGCTTTCTTT. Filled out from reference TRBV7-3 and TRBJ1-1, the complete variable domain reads GAGVSQTPSNKVTEKGKYVELRCDPISGHTALYWYRQSLGQGPEFLIYFQGTGAADDSGLPNDRFFAVRPEGSVSTLKIQRTERGDSAVYLCASSFVGGVAFFGQGTRLTVV.